The 2 T cell receptor beta chains reported below all come from one sample, sequenced in a study of T cells in Graves' hyperthyroidism and ophthalmopathy. Regions amplified from RNA transcripts were the TCR beta CDR3 regions. First-round RT-PCR of the TCR CDR3 relied on the HTBI primer set. TCRdb re-called the multiplex PCR reads through MiXCR, storing one row per CDR3 protein. The table has about 560,000 distinct CDR3 sequences, more than 15% seen once. The sample consisted of blood. The receptor source for this set is a woman aged 25 to 39 with Graves' hyperthyroidism.

This clonotype was detected many times. This chain joins TRBV18 and TRBJ2-2; D is unresolved. The CDR3 covers 15 residues. V lost 2 bases and J 1 base, leaving 8 bases between the germline ends. From germline, CDR1 is KGHSH and CDR2 LQKENI. CDR3 loop: CASSPSSLNTGELFF. CDR3 DNA: TGTGCCAGCTCACCATCTAGTCTGAACACCGGGGAGCTGTTTTTT.

This clonotype was detected only a few times. The chain combines TRBV20-1 with TRBJ1-4; no firm D call. Trimming pared 3 bases from V and 8 bases from J, leaving 19 bases between. In germline, CDR1 is DFQATT, CDR2 SNEGSKA (reference sequence). The CDR3 is 15 residues long. The CDR3 nucleotides are TGCAGTGCTAGCCCTCTTGGCCCCCCGTGGGAAAAACTGTTTTTT. Protein: CSASPLGPPWEKLFF.